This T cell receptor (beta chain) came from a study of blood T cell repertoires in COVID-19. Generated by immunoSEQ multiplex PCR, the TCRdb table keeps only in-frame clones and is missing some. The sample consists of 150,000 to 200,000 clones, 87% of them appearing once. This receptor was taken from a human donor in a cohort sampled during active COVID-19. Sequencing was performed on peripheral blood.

Here the CDR3 DNA reads TGTGCCTGGACACGGGATTCGGAGACCCAGTACTTC. Protein: CAWTRDSETQYF. This chain connects TRBV30 to TRBJ2-5, with D possibly being TRBD2 (5 bases). Trimming pared 4 bases from V and 5 bases from J, leaving 11 bases between. The CDR3 sequence is 12 residues long. The germline V gene encodes CDR1 GTSNPN and CDR2 SVGIG (reference sequence).